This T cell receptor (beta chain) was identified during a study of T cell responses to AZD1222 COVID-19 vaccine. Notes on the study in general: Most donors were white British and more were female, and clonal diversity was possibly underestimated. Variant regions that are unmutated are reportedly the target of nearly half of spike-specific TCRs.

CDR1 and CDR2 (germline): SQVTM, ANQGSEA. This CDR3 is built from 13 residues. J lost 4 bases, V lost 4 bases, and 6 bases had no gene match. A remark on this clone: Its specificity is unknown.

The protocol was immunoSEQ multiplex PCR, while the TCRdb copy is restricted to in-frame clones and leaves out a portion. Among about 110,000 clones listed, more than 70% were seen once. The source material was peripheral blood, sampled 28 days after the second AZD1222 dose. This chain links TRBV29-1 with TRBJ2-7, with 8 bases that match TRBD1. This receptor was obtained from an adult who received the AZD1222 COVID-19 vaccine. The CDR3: CSVAPGGGYEQYF. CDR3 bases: TGCAGCGTTGCGCCAGGGGGCGGTTACGAGCAGTACTTC.